The clone carrying this TCR beta chain was seen only once. This sample was taken from a study of cytomegalovirus exposure and HLA in healthy donors. V lost 5 bases and J lost 5, with 18 bases in between. Germline lookup yields CDR1 KGHSH and CDR2 LQKENI. The CDR3 covers 15 residues. Healthy bone marrow donors made up the donor group. The donors, nominally healthy at sampling, likely had unrecorded immune exposures. Amplification used 60 Vbeta primers and 13 Jbeta primers. As processed by the authors: As a later analysis found, there were 60 million to 90 million unique TCR beta chains, of which roughly 11 million were shared. Measured with immunoSEQ multiplex PCR; TCRdb has only the in-frame clones, and not every one. V and J calls and clone size come straight from that table; D and trimming were deduced from the DNA. In the table there are tens of thousands of clones, approximately 69% of which are singletons.

J is TRBJ1-1 and V is TRBV18, with D uncertain. Sequencing was done on a sample of PBMCs. This receptor was obtained from a woman aged 45-65 years in good health and CMV-seropositive. This CDR3 is CASSALGGKWTEAFF. The CDR3 region has the DNA TGTGCCAGCTCAGCACTGGGAGGGAAATGGACTGAAGCTTTCTTT.